Included here is one T cell receptor (beta chain) sequence, with context. This sample stems from a study of blood T cell repertoires in COVID-19. Study summary: From the United States, Italy and Spain came samples of acute and convalescent COVID-19. T cells, B-cell-depleted T cells, or PBMCs provided the cDNA or gDNA that served as material.

As handled by the study authors: Cell counts per sample came from amplifying reference gene primers. The data were produced by immunoSEQ multiplex PCR, yet TCRdb's version contains in-frame clones alone and is incomplete. The V and J calls and the clone size are those of that table, but D and trimming were determined from the DNA. Of fewer than 250,000 clones in the sample, around 86% are singletons; the top ten hold 3% to 3.5%. V was trimmed by 2 bases and J by 7 bases, leaving 14 bases between them. This CDR3 has 15 amino acids. Germline V gives CDR1 SEHNR, CDR2 FQNEAQ (reference sequence). The sample comprised peripheral blood. The sequence was collected from a man in his sixties with acute or convalescent COVID-19. This sequence joins TRBV7-9 and TRBJ1-4, with D possibly being TRBD1 (5 bases). The CDR3 region is CASSLLGALSEKLFF. The CDR3 DNA reads as TGTGCCAGCAGCTTACTAGGGGCGCTTAGTGAAAAACTGTTTTTT.